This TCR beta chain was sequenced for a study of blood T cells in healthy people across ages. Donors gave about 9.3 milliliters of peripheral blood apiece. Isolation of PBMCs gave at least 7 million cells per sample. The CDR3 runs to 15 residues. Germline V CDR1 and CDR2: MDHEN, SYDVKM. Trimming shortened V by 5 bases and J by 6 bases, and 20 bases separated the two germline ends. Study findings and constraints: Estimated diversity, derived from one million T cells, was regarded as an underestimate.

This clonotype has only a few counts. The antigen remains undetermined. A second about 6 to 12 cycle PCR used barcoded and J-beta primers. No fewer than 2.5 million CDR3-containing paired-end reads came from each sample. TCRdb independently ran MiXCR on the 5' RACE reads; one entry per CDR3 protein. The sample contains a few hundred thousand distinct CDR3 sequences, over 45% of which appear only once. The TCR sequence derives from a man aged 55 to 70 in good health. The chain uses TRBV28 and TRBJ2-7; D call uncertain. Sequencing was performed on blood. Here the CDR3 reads CASSPTDVLKGEQYF. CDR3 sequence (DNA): TGTGCCAGCAGTCCCACGGACGTCCTGAAGGGCGAGCAGTACTTC.